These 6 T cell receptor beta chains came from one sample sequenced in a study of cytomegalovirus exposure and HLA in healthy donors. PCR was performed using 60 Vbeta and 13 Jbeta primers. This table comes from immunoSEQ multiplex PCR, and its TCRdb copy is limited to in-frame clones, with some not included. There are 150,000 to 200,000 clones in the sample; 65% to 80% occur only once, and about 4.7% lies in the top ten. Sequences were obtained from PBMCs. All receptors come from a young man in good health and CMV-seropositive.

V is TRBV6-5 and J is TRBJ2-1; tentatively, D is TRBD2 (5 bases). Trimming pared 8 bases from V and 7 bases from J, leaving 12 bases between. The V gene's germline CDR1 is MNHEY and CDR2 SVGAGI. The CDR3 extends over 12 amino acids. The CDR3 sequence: CASGGSTNEQFF. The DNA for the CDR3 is TGTGCCAGCGGAGGTTCGACGAATGAGCAGTTCTTC.

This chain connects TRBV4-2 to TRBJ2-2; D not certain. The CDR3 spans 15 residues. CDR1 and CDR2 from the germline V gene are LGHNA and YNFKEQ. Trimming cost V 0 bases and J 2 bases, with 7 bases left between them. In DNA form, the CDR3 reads TGTGCCAGCAGCCAAGAGGTACTTAACACCGGGGAGCTGTTTTTT. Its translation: CASSQEVLNTGELFF.

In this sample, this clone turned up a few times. CDR3 sequence: CASTPRGGQVTGELFF. In DNA form, the CDR3 reads TGTGCCAGCACCCCCCGGGGGGGGCAGGTCACCGGGGAGCTGTTTTTT. The chain uses TRBV7-8 and TRBJ2-2; 8 positions agree with TRBD2. Germline trimming cut 7 bases from V and 4 bases from J; bases unmatched to any gene: 11. The CDR3 covers 16 residues. Germline V gives CDR1 SGHVS, CDR2 FQNEAQ. Supplemented by reference TRBV7-8 and TRBJ2-2, the full variable domain reads GAGVSQSPRYKVAKRGQDVALRCDPISGHVSLFWYQQALGQGPEFLTYFQNEAQLDKSGLPSDRFFAERPEGSVSTLKIQRTQQEDSAVYLCASTPRGGQVTGELFFGEGSRLTVL.

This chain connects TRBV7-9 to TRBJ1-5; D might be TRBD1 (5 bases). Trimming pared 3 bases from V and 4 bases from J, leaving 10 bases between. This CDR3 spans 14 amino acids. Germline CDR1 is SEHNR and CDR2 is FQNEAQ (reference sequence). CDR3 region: CASSLGGLNQPQHF. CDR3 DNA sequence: TGTGCCAGCAGCTTGGGGGGTCTAAATCAGCCCCAGCATTTT.

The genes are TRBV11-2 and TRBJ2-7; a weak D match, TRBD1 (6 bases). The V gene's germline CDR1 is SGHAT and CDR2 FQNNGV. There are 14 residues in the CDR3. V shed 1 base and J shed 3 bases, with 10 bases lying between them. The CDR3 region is CASSLGIQGYEQYV. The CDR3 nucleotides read TGTGCCAGCAGCTTAGGAATACAGGGCTACGAGCAGTACGTC.

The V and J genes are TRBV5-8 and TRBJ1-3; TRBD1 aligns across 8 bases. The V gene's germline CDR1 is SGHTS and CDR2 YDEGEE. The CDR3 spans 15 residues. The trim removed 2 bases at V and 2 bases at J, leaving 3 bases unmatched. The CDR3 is CASSLQGEAGNTIYF. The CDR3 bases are TGTGCCAGCAGCTTACAGGGGGAGGCTGGAAACACCATATATTTT.